These 5 T cell receptor beta chains originate from one sample sequenced in a study of blood T cell repertoires in COVID-19. The method was immunoSEQ multiplex PCR; TCRdb's version includes in-frame clones alone and lacks a portion of them. The sample has roughly 430,000 clones, approximately 91% seen once. Source material: PBMCs or T cells enriched from blood (not recorded which). The receptors derive from a woman aged 18-29 years who had been exposed to COVID-19.

The CDR3 region has the DNA TGCGCCAGCAGCAGGGGGACTAGCGGTGGTTACAATGAGCAGTTCTTC. Translated, it gives CASSRGTSGGYNEQFF. The chain joins TRBV5-1 to TRBJ2-1, with 11 bases fitting TRBD2. Germline trimming cut 4 bases from V and 4 bases from J; bases unmatched to any gene: 7. CDR1 and CDR2 from the germline V gene are SGHRS and YFSETQ. This CDR3 is built from 16 residues. The full variable domain, completed using reference TRBV5-1 and TRBJ2-1, is KAGVTQTPRYLIKTRGQQVTLSCSPISGHRSVSWYQQTPGQGLQFLFEYFSETQRNKGNFPGRFSGRQFSNSRSEMNVSTLELGDSALYLCASSRGTSGGYNEQFFGPGTRLTVL.

This sequence joins TRBV2 and TRBJ2-2; D is possibly TRBD1 (7 bases). The CDR3 contains 15 residues. Germline loops: CDR1 SNHLY, CDR2 FYNNEI. The ends were cut back, 3 bases at V and 6 bases at J, with 14 bases in the middle. The CDR3: CASSETRGTAGELFF. CDR3 nucleotide sequence: TGTGCCAGCAGTGAGACTAGGGGGACAGCCGGGGAGCTGTTTTTT.

This sequence joins TRBV3-1 (or the pseudogene TRBV3-2) and TRBJ2-1, with D possibly matching TRBD1 (5 bases). The germline gives CDR1 LGHDT, CDR2 YNNKEL (reference sequence). This CDR3 spans 14 amino acids. The V gene lost 0 bases and the J gene lost 5 bases, with 8 bases spanning the gap. For the CDR3, the DNA is TGTGCCAGCAGCCAAGATGGGGCTGACAATGAGCAGTTCTTC. Protein sequence: CASSQDGADNEQFF.

The chain carries TRBV4-1 and TRBJ2-7, with 7 bases fitting TRBD2. Germline V gene data show CDR1 as MGHRA and CDR2 as YSYEKL. The CDR3 covers 15 residues. V trimming: 0 bases; J trimming: 2 bases; junction bases outside the gene matches: 4. The CDR3 loop reads CASSQDPGGTYEQYF. DNA for the CDR3: TGCGCCAGCAGCCAAGACCCGGGGGGTACCTACGAGCAGTACTTC.

The chain links TRBV19 to TRBJ1-2; 7 nucleotides match TRBD1. The CDR3 covers 15 residues. Germline V gives CDR1 LNHDA, CDR2 SQIVND (reference sequence). Unmatched junction bases numbered 9, after V lost 4 bases and J lost 4 bases. The chain's CDR3 is CASSTARGIGYGYTF. The CDR3 nucleotides read TGTGCCAGTAGTACCGCCAGGGGGATCGGCTATGGCTACACCTTC.